These 25 T cell receptor beta chains were sequenced from one sample in a study of blood T cell repertoires in COVID-19. Clones were read by immunoSEQ multiplex PCR, and TCRdb kept only the in-frame ones, dropping some. The table shows about 92,000 clones, with 75% to 85% occurring only once. The sample comprised peripheral blood. The receptors here all came from a woman between 65 and 79 years old with acute or convalescent COVID-19.

This chain links TRBV15 with TRBJ2-6, with a possible D match to TRBD2 (5 bases). The CDR3 covers 17 residues. Trimming took off 0 bases at V and 3 bases at J, with 12 bases between the two ends. Germline V CDR1 and CDR2: LNHNV, YYDKDF (reference sequence). DNA of the CDR3: TGTGCCACCAGCAGAGATCCGGGGTTAGGTGGGGCCAACGTCCTGACTTTC. Protein: CATSRDPGLGGANVLTF.

The chain has TRBV11-2 and TRBJ1-6; maybe TRBD1 (6 bases). This CDR3 contains 13 residues. Per germline, CDR1 SGHAT and CDR2 FQNNGV. Trimming shortened V by 5 bases and J by 7 bases, and 9 bases separated the two germline ends. In nucleotides, the CDR3 is TGTGCCAGCAGCGCCAGGGGAAATTCACCCCTCCACTTT. Its protein is CASSARGNSPLHF.

The rearrangement uses TRBV27 and TRBJ2-3, with 11 bases that match TRBD2. Germline V lookup: CDR1 MNHEY, CDR2 SMNVEV (reference sequence). After removal of 6 bases from V and 5 bases from J, the junction contained 4 bases not matched to a gene. There are 14 residues in the CDR3. CDR3 sequence: CASRIAGGGDTQYF. CDR3 DNA sequence: TGTGCCAGCAGGATAGCGGGAGGGGGAGATACGCAGTATTTT.

This sequence joins TRBV9 and TRBJ2-1, with 10 bases matching TRBD2. Germline values: CDR1 SGDLS, CDR2 YYNGEE. Trimming removed 4 bases from V and 4 bases from J; junction bases left unmatched: 5. The CDR3 has 15 residues. The CDR3 DNA follows: TGTGCCAGCAGCCCCAGCGGGGGGGTATACAATGAGCAGTTCTTC. It translates to CASSPSGGVYNEQFF.

The J gene is TRBJ1-1, the V gene TRBV2; a possible D gene is TRBD1 (6 bases). CDR1 is SNHLY, CDR2 FYNNEI, per germline. The CDR3 is made up of 13 amino acids. Trimming took 7 bases from V and 4 from J, leaving 13 bases between them. The CDR3 is CASTRGGGTEAFF. CDR3 sequence (DNA): TGTGCCAGCACTCGGGGAGGGGGCACTGAAGCTTTCTTT.

The rearrangement uses TRBV6-6 and TRBJ1-6; 7 nucleotides agree with TRBD1. Germline V gene sequence: CDR1 MNHNY, CDR2 SVGAGI (reference sequence). V shed 4 bases and J 7 bases; nucleotides not matched to a gene: 4. This CDR3 is built from 14 residues. Written as DNA, the CDR3 is TGTGCCAGCAGTTGGGGACAGAGCAATTCACCCCTCCACTTT. It translates to CASSWGQSNSPLHF.

J is TRBJ1-5 and V is TRBV6-1; D may be TRBD1 (6 bases). This CDR3 spans 16 amino acids. From germline, CDR1 is MNHNS and CDR2 SASEGT. V was pared by 4 bases and J by 1 base, with 14 bases between. The CDR3 sequence: CASSVRGGASNQPQHF. The CDR3 DNA reads as TGTGCCAGCAGTGTGCGGGGGGGGGCGAGCAATCAGCCCCAGCATTTT.

The V gene is TRBV14, the J gene TRBJ1-2, with 8 bases aligning to TRBD1. The CDR3 is 15 residues long. The trim removed 0 bases at V and 4 bases at J, leaving 4 bases unmatched. Germline assignment: CDR1 SGHDN and CDR2 FVKESK. CDR3 nucleotides: TGTGCCAGCAGCCAAGAGGGACAGGCCGTCTATGGCTACACCTTC. It yields the protein CASSQEGQAVYGYTF.

This sequence joins TRBV4-1 and TRBJ1-2; a weak D match, TRBD1 (6 bases). The germline gives CDR1 MGHRA, CDR2 YSYEKL. Deletions cut 6 bases from V and 8 bases from J, with 19 bases between. The CDR3 is made up of 14 amino acids. The CDR3 coding sequence is TGCGCCAGCAGAACGACATTTCAGGGGCGCGGCTACACCTTC. It is translated as CASRTTFQGRGYTF.

This clone was observed a few times. The rearrangement links TRBV3-1 (or the pseudogene TRBV3-2) to TRBJ1-1, with D possibly TRBD1 on 5 matching bases. CDR3 length: 14 amino acids. Germline assignment: CDR1 LGHDT and CDR2 YNNKEL (reference sequence). Trimming pared 2 bases from V and 6 bases from J, leaving 13 bases between. The CDR3 region has the DNA TGTGCCAGCAGCCAACCGGGGGGTAACTCTGAAGCTTTCTTT. Protein: CASSQPGGNSEAFF.

V gene TRBV12-3 or TRBV12-4 combines with J gene TRBJ1-2, with TRBD1 identical over 10 bases. The CDR3 has 13 amino acids. J was trimmed by 7 bases and V by 6 bases; bases with no gene match: 5. The CDR3 reads CASSPGTGVGYTF. DNA of the CDR3: TGTGCCAGCAGCCCCGGGACAGGGGTTGGCTACACCTTC.

The chain uses TRBV4-1 and TRBJ2-1, with unresolved D. V lost 0 bases and J lost 0, with 9 bases in between. The germline V gene has CDR1 MGHRA and CDR2 YSYEKL. This CDR3 has 16 amino acids. The CDR3 DNA reads as TGCGCCAGCAGCCAAGAAGAGCTTTTCTCCTACAATGAGCAGTTCTTC. Its translation is CASSQEELFSYNEQFF.

This clone was detected once. The chain links TRBV5-1 to TRBJ2-1; possibly TRBD1 for D (5 bases). The CDR3 consists of 14 residues. The V gene lost 5 bases and the J gene lost 6 bases, with 15 bases spanning the gap. Germline V gene sequence: CDR1 SGHRS, CDR2 YFSETQ. The CDR3 loop is CASRATAGPNEQFF. For the CDR3, the DNA is TGCGCCAGCAGGGCGACAGCCGGCCCCAATGAGCAGTTCTTC.

V gene TRBV24-1 combines with J gene TRBJ1-2; no definite D call. Between the trimmed V and J ends, which lost 5 bases and 6 bases, there was a span of 9 bases. Germline CDR1 reads KGHDR; CDR2 reads SFDVKD. This CDR3 is built from 12 residues. CDR3 amino acids: CATSVDGDGYTF. CDR3 DNA: TGTGCCACCAGTGTAGACGGGGATGGCTACACCTTC.

This clone came up once. This chain links TRBV9 with TRBJ1-5, with D perhaps matching TRBD1 (6 bases). The CDR3 length is 13 residues. Germline V gene lookup returns CDR1 SGDLS and CDR2 YYNGEE. V lost 7 bases, J lost 3 bases, and 11 bases lay in between. CDR3 nucleotides: TGTGCCAGCGGAACAGGGCCCAATCAGCCCCAGCATTTT. Its protein is CASGTGPNQPQHF.

The chain carries TRBV21-1 and TRBJ2-2; the table's TRBD2 call for D was not verified on the DNA. TRBV21-1 is reported as a pseudogene. The CDR3 extends over 17 amino acids. CDR3 coding DNA: TGTGCCAGCAGCACCCCAGGCGGCGGGGGGGACACCGGGGAGCTGTTTTTT. Translated: CASSTPGGGGDTGELFF.

CDR3 protein: CASSSPGGAFGNTIYF. CDR3 DNA sequence: TGTGCCAGCAGCTCCCCAGGGGGCGCGTTTGGAAACACCATATATTTT. The rearrangement joins TRBV11-2 to TRBJ1-3; 8 bases map to TRBD1. Germline-derived CDR1 and CDR2 are SGHAT and FQNNGV. The CDR3 loop spans 16 amino acids. V was pared by 4 bases and J by 3 bases, with 8 bases of the junction left unmatched.

This clone was found once. This chain joins TRBV29-1 and TRBJ1-2, with unresolved D. There are 12 residues in the CDR3. V lost 4 bases, J lost 7 bases, and 13 bases lay in between. Germline V gene lookup returns CDR1 SQVTM and CDR2 ANQGSEA. The DNA for the CDR3 is TGCAGCGTTGTCCTCACCGGGGTTGGCTACACCTTC. It encodes CSVVLTGVGYTF.

V and J are TRBV28 and TRBJ1-5; the D gene is possibly TRBD1 (5 bases). The V end was cut by 1 base, the J end by 4 bases, with 8 bases between. The CDR3 extends over 14 amino acids. From germline, CDR1 is MDHEN and CDR2 SYDVKM. This CDR3 is CASSLSGLNQPQHF. The CDR3 nucleotides are TGTGCCAGCAGTTTATCAGGGTTGAATCAGCCCCAGCATTTT.

This clone appeared a single time. The chain combines TRBV20-1 with TRBJ2-1, with D possibly matching TRBD2 (5 bases). The germline gives CDR1 DFQATT, CDR2 SNEGSKA (reference sequence). V lost 3 bases and J lost 8, with 14 bases in between. The CDR3 has 13 amino acids. Here the CDR3 reads CSASVIASDEQFF. CDR3 DNA: TGCAGTGCTAGTGTTATAGCGTCAGATGAGCAGTTCTTC.

The J gene is TRBJ2-2, the V gene TRBV11-3, with 8 positions matching TRBD2. Germline assignment: CDR1 SGHNT and CDR2 YENEEA. J gave up 2 bases and V 5 bases, and 4 bases lay outside the gene matches. CDR3 size: 15 residues. The chain's CDR3 is CASSPGTRNTGELFF. DNA for the CDR3: TGTGCCAGCAGCCCCGGGACTAGAAACACCGGGGAGCTGTTTTTT.

The rearrangement links TRBV7-6 to TRBJ1-3; the match to TRBD1 covers 7 bases. Germline-derived CDR1 and CDR2 are SGHVS and FNYEAQ. This CDR3 comprises 18 residues. V was pared by 5 bases and J by 0 bases, with 13 bases of the junction left unmatched. The DNA for the CDR3 is TGTGCCAGCAGCCCGGGACAGTCACACCCCAGCTCTGGAAACACCATATATTTT. It yields the protein CASSPGQSHPSSGNTIYF.

The V and J genes are TRBV2 and TRBJ1-5, with TRBD1 identical over 12 bases. The germline gives CDR1 SNHLY, CDR2 FYNNEI. The CDR3 totals 17 residues. Germline trimming cut 3 bases from V and 7 bases from J; bases unmatched to any gene: 10. The CDR3 here is CASSEGQGASRYQPQHF. CDR3 DNA sequence: TGTGCCAGCAGTGAGGGACAGGGGGCGTCGAGGTACCAGCCCCAGCATTTT.

The chain employs TRBV19 and TRBJ1-1; 8 bases map to TRBD1. There are 17 residues in the CDR3. Germline V CDR1 and CDR2: LNHDA, SQIVND (reference sequence). The ends lost 1 base at V and 1 base at J; junction bases unmatched: 8. CDR3: CASSIGGQERRNTEAFF. For the CDR3, the DNA is TGTGCCAGTAGTATAGGGGGACAGGAAAGGCGGAACACTGAAGCTTTCTTT.

The V and J genes are TRBV7-2 and TRBJ2-3, with 14 bases identical to TRBD2. Germline CDR1 and CDR2: SGHTA and FQGNSA. V was pared by 3 bases and J by 4 bases, with 3 bases of the junction left unmatched. The CDR3 loop spans 16 amino acids. The CDR3 coding sequence is TGTGCCAGCAGCTTTGGGACTAGCGGGAGCGCAGATACGCAGTATTTT. Amino acids: CASSFGTSGSADTQYF.